These 12 T cell receptor beta chains were sequenced from one sample in a study of cytomegalovirus exposure and HLA in healthy donors. PCR amplification relied on 60 Vbeta primers (plus 13 Jbeta primers). Produced via immunoSEQ multiplex PCR; TCRdb's table is partial and in-frame only. Counted here are tens of thousands of clones, 75% to 85% occurring once; the ten biggest clones make up under 3.5%. The source material was PBMCs. Receptors were obtained from a man aged 45-60 years in good health and CMV-seropositive.

The chain recombines TRBV9 with TRBJ2-1, with unresolved D. The CDR3 extends over 14 amino acids. Germline CDR1 and CDR2: SGDLS and YYNGEE. V was shortened by 0 bases and J by 4 bases, with 8 bases between the two germline ends. The CDR3 protein is CASSVATRYNEQFF. CDR3 in DNA: TGTGCCAGCAGCGTAGCTACGAGATACAATGAGCAGTTCTTC. The complete variable domain, with remaining parts taken from reference TRBV9 and TRBJ2-1, reads DSGVTQTPKHLITATGQRVTLRCSPRSGDLSVYWYQQSLDQGLQFLIQYYNGEERAKGNILERFSAQQFPDLHSELNLSSLELGDSALYFCASSVATRYNEQFFGPGTRLTVL.

This clone was recorded only once. The genes are TRBV25-1 and TRBJ1-1; D not resolved. Germline V CDR1 and CDR2: MGHDK, SYGVNS. Deletions cut 4 bases from V and 4 bases from J, with 7 bases between. This CDR3 region has 12 residues. This CDR3 is CASSGQVTEAFF. In nucleotides, the CDR3 is TGTGCCAGCAGTGGACAAGTCACTGAAGCTTTCTTT.

The chain recombines TRBV5-6 with TRBJ1-5, with 7 bases aligning to TRBD1. Germline assignment: CDR1 SGHDT and CDR2 YYEEEE. The trim removed 4 bases at V and 3 bases at J, leaving 4 bases unmatched. CDR3 length: 14 amino acids. The CDR3 sequence: CASSRDRNNQPQHF. For the CDR3, the DNA is TGTGCCAGCAGCCGGGACAGAAACAATCAGCCCCAGCATTTT.

This clone showed up just once. The chain carries TRBV5-1 and TRBJ1-2; 10 nucleotides match TRBD1. The V segment lost 4 bases and the J segment 2 bases; nucleotides outside the gene matches: 2. The CDR3 consists of 14 residues. CDR1 and CDR2 from the germline V gene are SGHRS and YFSETQ. The CDR3 DNA is TGCGCCAGCAGCCCGGGACAGGGGAACTATGGCTACACCTTC. It codes for CASSPGQGNYGYTF.

The V call is TRBV11-1, the J call TRBJ2-5; 7 bases match TRBD1. CDR1 SGHAT and CDR2 FQDESV come from the germline V gene (reference sequence). V dropped 5 bases and J dropped 9; count of bases not matched to a gene: 9. The CDR3 has 13 residues. The CDR3 sequence is CASSLDREKAQYF. CDR3 sequence (DNA): TGTGCCAGCAGCCTCGACAGGGAGAAGGCCCAGTACTTC. Together with reference TRBV11-1 and TRBJ2-5, the CDR3 gives the full variable domain: EAEVAQSPRYKITEKSQAVAFWCDPISGHATLYWYRQILGQGPELLVQFQDESVVDDSQLPKDRFSAERLKGVDSTLKIQPAELGDSAMYLCASSLDREKAQYFGPGTRLLVL.

The chain joins TRBV4-2 to TRBJ2-7; D is unclear. The length of the CDR3 is 20 residues. The ends were cut back, 0 bases at V and 2 bases at J, with 26 bases in the middle. Germline assignment: CDR1 LGHNA and CDR2 YNFKEQ. Written as DNA, the CDR3 is TGTGCCAGCAGCCAAGAGGCCCCCGGTCGGCTAGATAGATTTCCCTACGAGCAGTACTTC. Protein: CASSQEAPGRLDRFPYEQYF.

This clone occurred once. The chain joins TRBV12-5 to TRBJ1-5, with 7 bases that match TRBD1. Looked up from germline, CDR1 is LGHNT and CDR2 is FRNRAP. CDR3 length: 17 amino acids. J was trimmed by 3 bases and V by 2 bases; bases with no gene match: 10. The CDR3 sequence: CASGLSPDRRINQPQHF. CDR3 sequence (DNA): TGTGCTAGTGGTTTGTCCCCGGACAGGAGGATCAATCAGCCCCAGCATTTT. The variable domain in full, completed from reference TRBV12-5 and TRBJ1-5, reads DARVTQTPRHKVTEMGQEVTMRCQPILGHNTVFWYRQTMMQGLELLAYFRNRAPLDDSGMPKDRFSAEMPDATLATLKIQPSEPRDSAVYFCASGLSPDRRINQPQHFGDGTRLSIL.

This clone was observed a few times. The rearrangement joins TRBV6-4 to TRBJ2-3, with 7 bases fitting TRBD2. V was pared by 2 bases and J by 2 bases, with 7 bases of the junction left unmatched. Germline values: CDR1 MRHNA, CDR2 SNTAGT. The CDR3 has 16 residues. The CDR3 DNA is TGTGCCAGCAGTGACGCGGCGGGAGATAACACAGATACGCAGTATTTT. Translation gives CASSDAAGDNTDTQYF.

V and J are TRBV6-5 and TRBJ1-1; TRBD1 matches 11 bases. This CDR3 spans 15 amino acids. Germline CDR1 reads MNHEY; CDR2 reads SVGAGI. V was clipped by 6 bases and J by 3 bases; unmatched bases: 6. The chain's CDR3 is CASSTWDRGDTEAFF. The DNA of the CDR3 is TGTGCCAGCAGCACCTGGGACAGGGGGGACACTGAAGCTTTCTTT.

The rearrangement uses TRBV7-9 and TRBJ2-4; D unresolved. The ends were cut back, 7 bases at V and 8 bases at J, with 9 bases in the middle. The CDR3 contains 11 residues. CDR1 and CDR2 from the germline V gene are SEHNR and FQNEAQ (reference sequence). The CDR3 DNA sequence: TGTGCCAGCACCCCCGCGGACATTCAGTACTTC. Its protein product is CASTPADIQYF.

The sample holds one count of this clone. As DNA, the CDR3 is TGTGCCAGCAGGGAGACTAGCTCAGATACGCAGTATTTT. It specifies CASRETSSDTQYF. The chain joins TRBV6-1 to TRBJ2-3, with 7 bases aligning to TRBD2. Trimming at V came to 6 bases and at J to 4 bases, leaving 4 bases not matched to a gene. Germline V CDR1 and CDR2: MNHNS, SASEGT. The CDR3 length is 13 residues.

The genes are TRBV19 and TRBJ2-5, with D perhaps matching TRBD2 (6 bases). The V and J ends lost 0 bases and 5 bases respectively, with 16 bases between them. The CDR3 loop spans 16 amino acids. From germline, CDR1 is LNHDA and CDR2 SQIVND (reference sequence). DNA for the CDR3: TGTGCCAGTAGTATAGATCCCCTGGGAGGATTTGAGACCCAGTACTTC. Encoded protein: CASSIDPLGGFETQYF.